One sample yielded the 3 T cell receptor beta chains listed below, sequenced in a study of T cell repertoires in ileal Crohn's disease. The time point denotes: neoterminal ileum biopsy at postoperative endoscopy, about 6 months after surgery. The table came from immunoSEQ multiplex PCR; TCRdb's copy has only in-frame clones and leaves some out. The table lists around 7,000 clones, about three quarters of them singletons. Sequenced material: ileal tissue. The source of these receptors is an adult with Crohn's disease.

The chain couples TRBV4-3 to TRBJ2-7, with TRBD2 identical over 10 bases. Germline V gene data show CDR1 as LGHNA and CDR2 as YSLEER. The CDR3 runs to 14 residues. The V segment lost 3 bases and the J segment 5 bases; nucleotides outside the gene matches: 4. The CDR3 spells CASSHSGRGDEQYF. As DNA, the CDR3 is TGCGCCAGCAGCCACAGCGGGAGGGGCGACGAGCAGTACTTC.

J is TRBJ2-6 and V is TRBV19; 9 positions match TRBD1. The CDR3 sequence is 17 residues long. Trimming took 4 bases from V and 3 from J; bases not matched to a gene: 7. Germline values: CDR1 LNHDA, CDR2 SQIVND (reference sequence). CDR3 in DNA: TGTGCCAGTAGTAGCTCGGGACAGGGATATGGGGCCAACGTCCTGACTTTC. Amino acids: CASSSSGQGYGANVLTF.

This clone was found once. The chain employs TRBV18 and TRBJ2-5; 8 nucleotides line up with TRBD2. Germline V gene data show CDR1 as KGHSH and CDR2 as LQKENI. Trimming removed 3 bases from V and 5 bases from J; junction bases left unmatched: 8. The CDR3 length is 15 residues. CDR3 protein: CASSPLLAVRETQYF. CDR3 nucleotides: TGTGCCAGCTCACCTTTACTAGCGGTCCGGGAGACCCAGTACTTC.